Shown below are 4 T cell receptor beta chains from a single sample sequenced in a study of blood T cells in healthy people across ages. Primed by a sample-barcoded 5' primer and a J-beta primer mix, a second PCR proceeded for about 6 to 11 cycles. TCRdb reprocessed the 5' RACE reads with MiXCR, giving one entry per CDR3 protein. The table records over 700,000 distinct CDR3 sequences, about 53% of them present only once. The material sequenced was blood. These receptors were collected from a man aged 80 or over in good health.

This clonotype was detected a few times. In DNA, the CDR3 is TGTGCCAGCAGCGTAGGACGTAGCGGGAGGAACGAGCAGTACTTC. Encoded protein: CASSVGRSGRNEQYF. This chain links TRBV9 with TRBJ2-1; 10 bases are shared with TRBD2. The J call could be wrong; TRBJ2-7 is a better fit for the DNA end. The CDR3 contains 15 residues. The germline gives CDR1 SGDLS, CDR2 YYNGEE.

This clonotype was seen once. The V call is TRBV20-1, the J call TRBJ1-2; perhaps TRBD1 as D (5 bases). Germline-derived CDR1 and CDR2 are DFQATT and SNEGSKA (reference sequence). The CDR3 has 14 amino acids. V shed 0 bases and J shed 3 bases, with 11 bases lying between them. DNA for the CDR3: TGCAGTGCTAGAGATCCAGGGCCGGACTATGGCTACACCTTC. It yields the protein CSARDPGPDYGYTF.

The chain carries TRBV2 and TRBJ2-7; D uncertain. CDR1 is SNHLY, CDR2 FYNNEI, per germline. Trimming removed 6 bases at V and 7 bases at J, with 28 bases between. The CDR3 runs to 17 residues. CDR3 in amino acids: CASRFLTTGIRYNEQYF. CDR3 bases: TGTGCCAGCAGATTCCTAACCACTGGAATAAGGTACAATGAGCAGTACTTC.

The chain uses TRBV3-1 and TRBJ2-6; TRBD2 matches 8 bases. The CDR3 runs 18 residues. V dropped 1 base and J dropped 2; count of bases not matched to a gene: 7. Germline loops: CDR1 LGHDT, CDR2 YNNKEL (reference sequence). The CDR3 spells CASSQVSGSWTGANVLTF. The DNA of the CDR3 is TGTGCCAGCAGCCAAGTGAGCGGGAGTTGGACTGGGGCCAACGTCCTGACTTTC.